Listed below are T cell receptor beta chains from one sample, sequenced in a study of blood T cell repertoires in COVID-19. Profiled with immunoSEQ multiplex PCR; TCRdb holds only in-frame clones, not every one. Of 65,000 to 80,000 clones in the sample, approximately 78% were seen once. The sample comprised peripheral blood. These receptors came from a human donor in a cohort sampled during active COVID-19. Each CDR3 is given with its conserved first and last residue. Fields, in order: D gene, clone size, V gene, J gene, CDR3 protein, CDR3 DNA. D genes are given only for firm matches. Size is stated for part of the rows, as once, few or many counts, or as a class when the clone is expanded.

D gene: .
clone size: .
V gene: TRBV20-1
J gene: TRBJ2-5
CDR3 protein: CSASNPGQETQYF
CDR3 DNA: TGCAGTGCTAGTAACCCGGGCCAAGAGACCCAGTACTTC

D gene: .
clone size: .
V gene: TRBV28
J gene: TRBJ1-2
CDR3 protein: CASRDSAYKGYTF
CDR3 DNA: TGTGCCAGCAGGGACAGCGCCTATAAAGGCTACACCTTC

D gene: .
clone size: .
V gene: TRBV6-5
J gene: TRBJ1-6
CDR3 protein: CASRGRGRSNSPLHF
CDR3 DNA: TGTGCCAGCAGAGGGAGGGGACGTTCTAATTCACCCCTCCACTTT

D gene: TRBD2
clone size: .
V gene: TRBV7-6
J gene: TRBJ2-7
CDR3 protein: CASSLGWGGSYEQYF
CDR3 DNA: TGTGCCAGCAGCTTAGGATGGGGGGGGTCCTACGAGCAGTACTTC

D gene: TRBD2
clone size: .
V gene: TRBV4-1
J gene: TRBJ2-1
CDR3 protein: CASSQGWGGGLYNEQFF
CDR3 DNA: TGCGCCAGCAGTCAGGGTTGGGGGGGAGGTCTCTACAATGAGCAGTTCTTC

D gene: .
clone size: .
V gene: TRBV10-3
J gene: TRBJ1-2
CDR3 protein: CAINPGGANGYTF
CDR3 DNA: TGTGCCATCAACCCTGGGGGGGCGAATGGCTACACCTTC

D gene: .
clone size: .
V gene: TRBV10-1
J gene: TRBJ2-5
CDR3 protein: CASSASAGWETQYF
CDR3 DNA: TGCGCCAGCAGCGCGAGTGCAGGGTGGGAGACCCAGTACTTC

D gene: .
clone size: few
V gene: TRBV7-2
J gene: TRBJ2-7
CDR3 protein: CASSLVGQEIYEQYF
CDR3 DNA: TGTGCCAGCAGCTTAGTGGGACAAGAAATCTACGAGCAGTACTTC

D gene: .
clone size: .
V gene: TRBV3-1/TRBV3-2
J gene: TRBJ1-1
CDR3 protein: CASSQGGAGTEAFF
CDR3 DNA: TGTGCCAGCAGCCAAGGGGGCGCGGGAACTGAAGCTTTCTTT

D gene: TRBD2
clone size: few
V gene: TRBV9
J gene: TRBJ2-5
CDR3 protein: CASSVVAGGGETQYF
CDR3 DNA: TGTGCCAGCAGCGTAGTAGCGGGGGGAGGGGAGACCCAGTACTTC

D gene: TRBD1
clone size: .
V gene: TRBV28
J gene: TRBJ1-6
CDR3 protein: CASSAPRGLTGSPLHF
CDR3 DNA: TGTGCCAGCAGTGCCCCGAGGGGGCTCACGGGTTCACCCCTCCACTTT

D gene: TRBD1
clone size: .
V gene: TRBV7-2
J gene: TRBJ1-2
CDR3 protein: CASNRQGVDYGYTF
CDR3 DNA: TGTGCCAGCAACCGACAGGGAGTCGACTATGGCTACACCTTC

D gene: .
clone size: .
V gene: TRBV12-5
J gene: TRBJ1-1
CDR3 protein: CASGLGGQATEAFF
CDR3 DNA: TGTGCTAGTGGTTTGGGGGGCCAGGCGACTGAAGCTTTCTTT

D gene: .
clone size: .
V gene: TRBV5-1
J gene: TRBJ2-7
CDR3 protein: CASSRPGIANEQYF
CDR3 DNA: TGCGCCAGCAGCAGGCCAGGTATCGCCAACGAGCAGTACTTC

D gene: .
clone size: .
V gene: TRBV4-1
J gene: TRBJ1-2
CDR3 protein: CASSQRGGYTF
CDR3 DNA: TGCGCCAGCAGCCAAAGGGGCGGCTACACCTTC

D gene: TRBD1
clone size: .
V gene: TRBV5-8
J gene: TRBJ1-2
CDR3 protein: CASSWDSSNYGYTF
CDR3 DNA: TGTGCCAGCAGCTGGGACAGCTCTAACTATGGCTACACCTTC

D gene: TRBD1
clone size: .
V gene: TRBV6-5
J gene: TRBJ1-3
CDR3 protein: CASSWTGVDHGNTIYF
CDR3 DNA: TGTGCCAGCAGTTGGACAGGGGTCGATCACGGAAACACCATATATTTT

D gene: .
clone size: .
V gene: TRBV18
J gene: TRBJ1-1
CDR3 protein: CASSQSRGEAFF
CDR3 DNA: TGTGCCAGCTCACAATCTCGGGGTGAAGCTTTCTTT

D gene: .
clone size: .
V gene: TRBV10-1
J gene: TRBJ2-3
CDR3 protein: CASRQLFYTQYF
CDR3 DNA: TGCGCCAGCAGACAGCTTTTTTATACGCAGTATTTT

D gene: TRBD1
clone size: .
V gene: TRBV5-1
J gene: TRBJ1-2
CDR3 protein: CASSLGWGQAYGYTF
CDR3 DNA: TGCGCCAGCAGCTTGGGGTGGGGACAGGCCTATGGCTACACCTTC

D gene: TRBD2
clone size: .
V gene: TRBV27
J gene: TRBJ2-1
CDR3 protein: CASSLFWSFLSAGGNNEQFF
CDR3 DNA: TGTGCCAGCAGTTTATTTTGGAGTTTTCTGTCAGCGGGGGGGAACAATGAGCAGTTCTTC

D gene: TRBD2
clone size: .
V gene: TRBV7-9
J gene: TRBJ2-5
CDR3 protein: CASRAGAVGETQYF
CDR3 DNA: TGTGCCAGCAGAGCGGGGGCCGTCGGGGAGACCCAGTACTTC

D gene: TRBD2
clone size: once
V gene: TRBV2
J gene: TRBJ2-3
CDR3 protein: CASRRGYGTDTQYF
CDR3 DNA: TGTGCCAGCAGGCGGGGGTACGGCACAGATACGCAGTATTTT

D gene: TRBD2
clone size: .
V gene: TRBV4-1
J gene: TRBJ2-3
CDR3 protein: CASSLGRTTDTQYF
CDR3 DNA: TGCGCCAGCAGCCTCGGGAGGACCACAGATACGCAGTATTTT

D gene: TRBD1
clone size: .
V gene: TRBV18
J gene: TRBJ1-2
CDR3 protein: CASSAEGQGMSGYTF
CDR3 DNA: TGTGCCAGCTCGGCTGAAGGACAGGGGATGTCTGGCTACACCTTC

D gene: .
clone size: .
V gene: TRBV5-6
J gene: TRBJ1-6
CDR3 protein: CASKGTYNSPLHF
CDR3 DNA: TGTGCCAGCAAGGGGACATATAATTCACCCCTCCACTTT

D gene: .
clone size: once
V gene: TRBV5-1
J gene: TRBJ2-3
CDR3 protein: CASRVSSTDTQYF
CDR3 DNA: TGCGCCAGCAGGGTCAGTAGCACAGATACGCAGTATTTT

D gene: TRBD1
clone size: .
V gene: TRBV5-1
J gene: TRBJ1-1
CDR3 protein: CASSLLGTANTEAFF
CDR3 DNA: TGCGCCAGCAGCTTACTTGGGACAGCAAACACTGAAGCTTTCTTT

D gene: .
clone size: .
V gene: TRBV4-1
J gene: TRBJ1-2
CDR3 protein: CASSQALTGLYGYTF
CDR3 DNA: TGCGCCAGCAGCCAAGCTTTGACAGGCCTCTATGGCTACACCTTC

D gene: .
clone size: .
V gene: TRBV6-5
J gene: TRBJ1-1
CDR3 protein: CASSQEGGRTEAFF
CDR3 DNA: TGTGCCAGCAGCCAAGAAGGGGGTAGGACTGAAGCTTTCTTT

D gene: .
clone size: .
V gene: TRBV5-1
J gene: TRBJ1-1
CDR3 protein: CASSLGGLGRNTEAFF
CDR3 DNA: TGCGCCAGCAGCTTGGGGGGGCTAGGTAGGAACACTGAAGCTTTCTTT

D gene: .
clone size: .
V gene: TRBV19
J gene: TRBJ2-1
CDR3 protein: CASSPYGGVPEQFF
CDR3 DNA: TGTGCCAGTAGTCCCTACGGAGGGGTCCCTGAGCAGTTCTTC

D gene: .
clone size: .
V gene: TRBV19
J gene: TRBJ2-7
CDR3 protein: CASSRRAGSYEQYF
CDR3 DNA: TGTGCCAGTAGTAGGAGGGCAGGTTCCTACGAGCAGTACTTC

D gene: .
clone size: .
V gene: TRBV18
J gene: TRBJ1-6
CDR3 protein: CASSPPGRSHDSPLHF
CDR3 DNA: TGTGCCAGCTCACCACCGGGCCGCTCGCACGATTCACCCCTCCACTTT

D gene: .
clone size: .
V gene: TRBV28
J gene: TRBJ2-1
CDR3 protein: CASSPERPSPPRYNEQFF
CDR3 DNA: TGTGCCAGCAGTCCCGAGAGGCCCAGTCCCCCGAGGTACAATGAGCAGTTCTTC

D gene: TRBD1
clone size: .
V gene: TRBV29-1
J gene: TRBJ1-2
CDR3 protein: CSVDRGGQGYGYTF
CDR3 DNA: TGCAGCGTTGACCGTGGGGGACAGGGGTATGGCTACACCTTC

D gene: .
clone size: .
V gene: TRBV28
J gene: TRBJ2-3
CDR3 protein: CASSLGGDTDTQYF
CDR3 DNA: TGTGCCAGCAGTTTAGGCGGGGACACAGATACGCAGTATTTT

D gene: .
clone size: .
V gene: TRBV7-2
J gene: TRBJ1-6
CDR3 protein: CASSYRGGGRRNSPLHF
CDR3 DNA: TGTGCCAGCAGCTACCGGGGAGGGGGGCGGAGGAATTCACCCCTCCACTTT

D gene: .
clone size: .
V gene: TRBV5-5
J gene: TRBJ2-5
CDR3 protein: CASSLVIGTKETQYF
CDR3 DNA: TGTGCCAGCAGCTTGGTTATCGGGACAAAAGAGACCCAGTACTTC

D gene: TRBD1
clone size: .
V gene: TRBV7-9
J gene: TRBJ2-5
CDR3 protein: CASRITGGQETQYF
CDR3 DNA: TGTGCCAGCAGAATCACAGGGGGCCAAGAGACCCAGTACTTC

D gene: .
clone size: .
V gene: TRBV6-4
J gene: TRBJ1-1
CDR3 protein: CASSADRNTEAFF
CDR3 DNA: TGTGCCAGCAGTGCCGACAGGAACACTGAAGCTTTCTTT

D gene: .
clone size: .
V gene: TRBV7-2
J gene: TRBJ2-7
CDR3 protein: CASSLAGGTQEQYF
CDR3 DNA: TGTGCCAGCAGCTTAGCCGGGGGAACGCAAGAGCAGTACTTC

D gene: .
clone size: .
V gene: TRBV27
J gene: TRBJ2-3
CDR3 protein: CASGGTSTDTQYF
CDR3 DNA: TGTGCCAGTGGGGGGACCAGCACAGATACGCAGTATTTT

D gene: .
clone size: .
V gene: TRBV7-2
J gene: TRBJ2-1
CDR3 protein: CASSLGISGEQFF
CDR3 DNA: TGTGCCAGCAGCTTAGGGATTTCAGGTGAGCAGTTCTTC

D gene: TRBD1
clone size: few
V gene: TRBV7-9
J gene: TRBJ1-5
CDR3 protein: CASQTGDRGPNQPQHF
CDR3 DNA: TGTGCCAGCCAGACGGGGGACAGGGGGCCGAATCAGCCCCAGCATTTT

D gene: TRBD1
clone size: .
V gene: TRBV6-5
J gene: TRBJ1-2
CDR3 protein: CASSYSDRDYGYTF
CDR3 DNA: TGTGCCAGCAGTTACTCGGACAGGGATTATGGCTACACCTTC

D gene: TRBD1
clone size: .
V gene: TRBV24-1
J gene: TRBJ1-6
CDR3 protein: CATQGQGRSPLHF
CDR3 DNA: TGTGCCACGCAAGGACAGGGAAGATCACCCCTCCACTTT

D gene: .
clone size: .
V gene: TRBV5-1
J gene: TRBJ1-6
CDR3 protein: CASSLEGRGTPLHF
CDR3 DNA: TGCGCCAGCAGCTTGGAAGGCCGCGGGACACCCCTCCACTTT

D gene: TRBD1
clone size: .
V gene: TRBV2
J gene: TRBJ2-7
CDR3 protein: CASSEGQASYEQYF
CDR3 DNA: TGTGCCAGCAGCGAGGGACAGGCCTCCTACGAGCAGTACTTC

D gene: .
clone size: .
V gene: TRBV4-2
J gene: TRBJ2-7
CDR3 protein: CASSQDRLVGLYEQYF
CDR3 DNA: TGTGCCAGCAGCCAAGATCGCCTCGTCGGACTCTACGAGCAGTACTTC

D gene: .
clone size: .
V gene: TRBV5-1
J gene: TRBJ1-6
CDR3 protein: CASSRSQATNSPLHF
CDR3 DNA: TGCGCCAGCAGCCGCAGCCAGGCGACAAATTCACCCCTCCACTTT

D gene: .
clone size: .
V gene: TRBV7-9
J gene: TRBJ1-1
CDR3 protein: CASSYNRVDTEAFF
CDR3 DNA: TGTGCCAGCAGCTATAACAGGGTTGACACTGAAGCTTTCTTT

D gene: .
clone size: .
V gene: TRBV19
J gene: TRBJ2-7
CDR3 protein: CASSIAGSSYEQYF
CDR3 DNA: TGTGCCAGTAGTATCGCCGGGAGCTCCTACGAGCAGTACTTC

D gene: .
clone size: .
V gene: TRBV19
J gene: TRBJ1-5
CDR3 protein: CASREGLYNQPQHF
CDR3 DNA: TGTGCCAGTAGGGAGGGCTTGTACAATCAGCCCCAGCATTTT

D gene: TRBD1
clone size: .
V gene: TRBV28
J gene: TRBJ1-2
CDR3 protein: CASSLLDRGKFGYTF
CDR3 DNA: TGTGCCAGCAGTTTACTAGACAGGGGGAAGTTTGGCTACACCTTC

D gene: .
clone size: few
V gene: TRBV6-5
J gene: TRBJ1-1
CDR3 protein: CASSRGSDAEAFF
CDR3 DNA: TGTGCCAGCAGTCGAGGATCAGACGCTGAAGCTTTCTTT

D gene: TRBD1
clone size: once
V gene: TRBV19
J gene: TRBJ2-7
CDR3 protein: CASSISGTAEQYF
CDR3 DNA: TGTGCCAGTAGTATTAGTGGGACAGCCGAGCAGTACTTC

D gene: TRBD2
clone size: .
V gene: TRBV28
J gene: TRBJ2-1
CDR3 protein: CASMGRGGASYNEQFF
CDR3 DNA: TGTGCCAGCATGGGACGGGGGGGTGCGTCCTACAATGAGCAGTTCTTC

D gene: TRBD1
clone size: .
V gene: TRBV23-1
J gene: TRBJ1-5
CDR3 protein: CASSGGQGEQPQHF
CDR3 DNA: TGCGCCAGCAGTGGGGGACAGGGTGAACAGCCCCAGCATTTT